This entry lists 10 T cell receptor beta chains sequenced from one sample in a study of blood T cell repertoires in COVID-19. Here immunoSEQ multiplex PCR was the method, and the copy in TCRdb shows in-frame clones only, minus some. The sample holds about 140,000 clones; less than 80% are singletons and the top ten take roughly 3.4%. Sequencing input: peripheral blood. All receptors derive from a man aged 55-75 years with acute or convalescent COVID-19.

The chain's CDR3 is CASSGTSGSYNEQFF. The DNA of the CDR3 is TGTGCCAGCAGTGGAACATCGGGGTCCTACAATGAGCAGTTCTTC. This rearrangement joins TRBV9 to TRBJ2-1; D might be TRBD2 (5 bases). V shed 5 bases and J shed 1 base, with 13 bases lying between them. CDR3 length: 15 residues. Germline CDR1 reads SGDLS; CDR2 reads YYNGEE.

This sequence joins TRBV28 and TRBJ2-2, with 12 nucleotides matching TRBD2. Germline V gives CDR1 MDHEN, CDR2 SYDVKM. V shed 0 bases and J 2 bases; nucleotides not matched to a gene: 7. The CDR3 covers 19 residues. The CDR3 nucleotides read TGTGCCAGCAGTTTATGGCTAGCGGGAGGGATACCAAACACCGGGGAGCTGTTTTTT. Protein product: CASSLWLAGGIPNTGELFF.

This chain links TRBV6-5 with TRBJ2-3; 8 positions match TRBD2. CDR3 length equals 16 residues. In germline, CDR1 is MNHEY, CDR2 SVGAGI. J lost 3 bases, V lost 0 bases, and 5 bases had no gene match. The CDR3 loop is CASSYSPGLETDTQYF. CDR3 DNA: TGTGCCAGCAGTTACTCCCCGGGACTAGAAACAGATACGCAGTATTTT.

V and J are TRBV5-1 and TRBJ2-2; TRBD2 agrees at 9 bases. This CDR3 comprises 15 residues. Germline trimming cut 5 bases from V and 7 bases from J; bases unmatched to any gene: 9. Germline CDR1 and CDR2: SGHRS and YFSETQ. This CDR3 is CASRHGLAKGGELFF. CDR3 nucleotides: TGCGCCAGCAGGCATGGACTAGCGAAGGGCGGGGAGCTGTTTTTT.

V gene TRBV19 combines with J gene TRBJ1-2; TRBD1 is a possible D gene (5 bases). The V gene lost 7 bases and the J gene lost 5 bases, with 11 bases spanning the gap. This CDR3 is 12 amino acids long. Germline CDR1 LNHDA, CDR2 SQIVND (reference sequence). In nucleotides, the CDR3 is TGTGCCAGTAAGGAGGGGCGGTATGGCTACACCTTC. Translation gives CASKEGRYGYTF.

The chain links TRBV7-2 to TRBJ2-3, with 11 bases identical to TRBD2. The junction had 7 bases not matched to a gene; V was cut back by 10 bases and J by 4 bases. CDR1 is SGHTA and CDR2 is FQGNSA in the germline V gene. This CDR3 contains 14 residues. The DNA for the CDR3 is TGTGCCAACGCGCTAGCGGGAGGCCCAGATACGCAGTATTTT. Its protein is CANALAGGPDTQYF.

The chain uses TRBV4-3 and TRBJ2-1; D is unclear. The CDR3 loop spans 15 amino acids. The germline CDR1 and CDR2 sequences are LGHNA and YSLEER. Deletions cut 2 bases from V and 9 bases from J, with 17 bases between. Written as DNA, the CDR3 is TGCGCCAGCAGCCAATTTACAGTTTCATTGACTGAGCAGTTCTTC. It yields the protein CASSQFTVSLTEQFF.

The chain combines TRBV15 with TRBJ1-6, with 8 bases identical to TRBD1. The CDR3 is 15 amino acids. Germline assignment: CDR1 LNHNV and CDR2 YYDKDF (reference sequence). The trim removed 2 bases at V and 9 bases at J, leaving 6 bases unmatched. As DNA, the CDR3 is TGTGCCACCAGCAGAACGACAGGGGAAGGTTCACCCCTCCACTTT. Translated, it gives CATSRTTGEGSPLHF. Together with reference TRBV15 and TRBJ1-6, the CDR3 gives the full variable domain: DAMVIQNPRYQVTQFGKPVTLSCSQTLNHNVMYWYQQKSSQAPKLLFHYYDKDFNNEADTPDNFQSRRPNTSFCFLDIRSPGLGDTAMYLCATSRTTGEGSPLHFGNGTRLTVT.

Only one count was recorded for this clone. Written as DNA, the CDR3 is TGTGCCAGCAGTTTAGGAACCCCAGGGGCTTTCTTT. Its translation: CASSLGTPGAFF. The V and J genes are TRBV28 and TRBJ1-1, with D possibly matching TRBD1 (5 bases). The CDR3 spans 12 residues. The germline V gene encodes CDR1 MDHEN and CDR2 SYDVKM. Trimming shortened V by 2 bases and J by 11 bases, and 12 bases separated the two germline ends.

This chain links TRBV27 with TRBJ2-2; the match to TRBD1 covers 7 bases. V lost 8 bases, J lost 4 bases, and 10 bases stayed unmatched. CDR1 is MNHEY and CDR2 is SMNVEV in the germline V gene (reference sequence). There are 15 residues in the CDR3. The CDR3 loop reads CASGNRGRSTGELFF. The CDR3 region has the DNA TGTGCCAGCGGAAACAGGGGAAGAAGCACCGGGGAGCTGTTTTTT.